Only a few counts were recorded for the clone carrying this TCR beta chain. Its target is unknown. This sample is part of a study of T cells after yellow fever vaccination. The CDR3 is 16 residues long. V dropped 0 bases and J dropped 4 bases, with 14 bases sitting between them. The V gene's germline CDR1 is LGHNA and CDR2 YNFKEQ. A universal primer site and UMIs were added as TCR cDNA was made by 5'RACE template switching. One entry per CDR3 protein results from TCRdb running MiXCR on the 5' RACE reads. This table has approximately 120,000 distinct CDR3 sequences, roughly 8.2% appearing once. General study findings and limits: Clonotypes appearing in both CD4 and CD8 compartments existed, and their share was small.

V is TRBV4-2 and J is TRBJ2-3; the D call may be TRBD1 or TRBD2 (6 bases each). This material consisted of CD8+ T cells sorted from PBMCs, taken on the day of the yellow fever booster vaccination. This TCR came from a man aged 18 to 30 who received the YFV17D yellow fever vaccine. The CDR3 DNA sequence: TGTGCCAGCAGCCAAGAGGAGGGGGGCGGATCAGATACGCAGTATTTT. Amino acid sequence: CASSQEEGGGSDTQYF.